These 24 T cell receptor beta chains share one sample of origin, sequenced in a study of shared clonotypes between healthy human individuals. Sequenced by immunoSEQ multiplex PCR; TCRdb stores in-frame clones only, minus some. The repertoire includes some 660,000 clones, 55% to 85% of them detected once, and around 2% sits in the top ten. The sample consisted of memory CD4+ T cells sorted from blood. Subset denoted: CD45RA-negative fraction. All receptors derive from a woman aged 25 to 39 in good health.

The J gene is TRBJ2-2, the V gene TRBV2, with D maybe TRBD2 (5 bases). The germline gives CDR1 SNHLY, CDR2 FYNNEI. The CDR3 is 14 amino acids. Trimming stripped 3 bases from V and 6 bases from J, with 11 bases between. The CDR3 here is CASSDPDGAGELFF. The CDR3, as DNA: TGTGCCAGCAGTGACCCAGACGGGGCCGGGGAGCTGTTTTTT.

The chain combines TRBV28 with TRBJ1-5; D is unresolved. Germline-derived CDR1 and CDR2 are MDHEN and SYDVKM. This CDR3 region has 13 residues. Trimming removed 5 bases at V and 9 bases at J, with 14 bases between. The CDR3 bases are TGTGCCAGCAGTCCCCCAGAGGGCCCGCCCCAGCATTTT. Translated: CASSPPEGPPQHF.

The rearrangement links TRBV27 to TRBJ2-1; 8 bases agree with TRBD2. CDR3 length: 14 residues. V lost 4 bases, J lost 7 bases, and 6 bases stayed unmatched. Looked up from germline, CDR1 is MNHEY and CDR2 is SMNVEV (reference sequence). The CDR3 DNA sequence: TGTGCCAGCAGTTACGGGAGGGCCTTTAATGAGCAGTTCTTC. Protein sequence: CASSYGRAFNEQFF.

This clone was seen a handful of times. This chain joins TRBV18 and TRBJ2-2; a weak D match, TRBD1 (5 bases). This CDR3 has 14 amino acids. Germline V gene lookup returns CDR1 KGHSH and CDR2 LQKENI. Trimming left V 6 bases short and J 5 bases short, with 13 bases between. CDR3 sequence (DNA): TGTGCCAGCTCGAGTCAAGGGGCGACCGGGGAGCTGTTTTTT. It codes for CASSSQGATGELFF.

This clone has at least ten counts. The chain uses TRBV6-5 and TRBJ1-2, with D hard to call. This CDR3 contains 13 residues. Trimming left V 6 bases short and J 2 bases short, with 10 bases between. The V gene's germline CDR1 is MNHEY and CDR2 SVGAGI. The CDR3 nucleotides read TGTGCCAGCAGGCCCCGCCTGAACTATGGCTACACCTTC. It codes for CASRPRLNYGYTF.

The chain has TRBV6-5 and TRBJ1-1; possibly TRBD1 for D (6 bases). The CDR3 consists of 14 residues. CDR1 is MNHEY, CDR2 SVGAGI, per germline. The V end was cut by 6 bases, the J end by 4 bases, with 15 bases between. In DNA form, the CDR3 reads TGTGCCAGCAGACCTTATCTAGGGGGCACTGAAGCTTTCTTT. Translation gives CASRPYLGGTEAFF.

The chain joins TRBV6-5 to TRBJ1-1; D remains unclear. The germline V gene has CDR1 MNHEY and CDR2 SVGAGI. V lost 6 bases and J 7 bases, leaving 12 bases between the germline ends. The CDR3 totals 12 residues. The DNA for the CDR3 is TGTGCCAGCAGATTGGGGAACGGTGAAGCTTTCTTT. Translated, it gives CASRLGNGEAFF.

The V gene is TRBV5-4, the J gene TRBJ2-2; 7 bases line up with TRBD2. The CDR3 consists of 17 residues. The ends lost 4 bases at V and 4 bases at J; junction bases unmatched: 13. The V gene's germline CDR1 is SGHNT and CDR2 YYREEE (reference sequence). The CDR3 is CASSQSPGGHSTGELFF. The CDR3 DNA follows: TGTGCCAGCAGCCAGTCCCCGGGGGGTCATAGCACCGGGGAGCTGTTTTTT.

This clone was recorded at least ten times. The CDR3 region is CASSSRTGPQSSQHF. CDR3 nucleotides: TGTGCCAGCAGTTCTCGGACAGGGCCCCAGAGTTCCCAGCATTTT. The gene calls are TRBV27 and TRBJ1-5; TRBD1 aligns across 8 bases. The CDR3 extends over 15 amino acids. Looked up from germline, CDR1 is MNHEY and CDR2 is SMNVEV (reference sequence). Germline trimming cut 4 bases from V and 11 bases from J; bases unmatched to any gene: 13.

The V and J genes are TRBV28 and TRBJ2-7; 10 bases fit TRBD2. The trim removed 2 bases at V and 4 bases at J, leaving 2 bases unmatched. Germline-derived CDR1 and CDR2 are MDHEN and SYDVKM. CDR3 size: 14 residues. Here the CDR3 reads CASSLLAGVYEQYF. The CDR3 region has the DNA TGTGCCAGCAGTTTACTAGCGGGAGTTTACGAGCAGTACTTC. Drawing the rest from reference TRBV28 and TRBJ2-7, the complete variable domain is DVKVTQSSRYLVKRTGEKVFLECVQDMDHENMFWYRQDPGLGLRLIYFSYDVKMKEKGDIPEGYSVSREKKERFSLILESASTNQTSMYLCASSLLAGVYEQYFGPGTRLTVT.

The chain uses TRBV5-1 and TRBJ1-5; 8 bases map to TRBD1. Unmatched junction bases numbered 7, after V lost 2 bases and J lost 6 bases. The CDR3 extends over 15 amino acids. Germline CDR1 is SGHRS and CDR2 is YFSETQ. The CDR3 nucleotides are TGCGCCAGCAGCTTTTCAGGGGGCGAGGGTCAGCCCCAGCATTTT. Protein: CASSFSGGEGQPQHF.

The rearrangement uses TRBV11-2 and TRBJ2-7; D is ambiguous. Germline V gives CDR1 SGHAT, CDR2 FQNNGV. The CDR3 length is 14 residues. Trimming stripped 3 bases from V and 4 bases from J, with 13 bases between. The CDR3 sequence is CASSLGSQMYEQYF. CDR3 nucleotide sequence: TGTGCCAGCAGCTTGGGTTCTCAGATGTACGAGCAGTACTTC.

V is TRBV5-4 and J is TRBJ2-5; 12 bases align to TRBD2. The CDR3 is 15 amino acids. V dropped 4 bases and J dropped 4; count of bases not matched to a gene: 5. Germline V gene data show CDR1 as SGHNT and CDR2 as YYREEE (reference sequence). CDR3 in amino acids: CASSRGTSGPETQYF. DNA of the CDR3: TGTGCCAGCAGCCGGGGGACTAGCGGGCCAGAGACCCAGTACTTC.

This chain joins TRBV5-1 and TRBJ2-7; 10 nucleotides agree with TRBD2. Unmatched junction bases numbered 5, after V lost 2 bases and J lost 0 bases. This CDR3 region has 16 residues. The germline V gene encodes CDR1 SGHRS and CDR2 YFSETQ. This chain's CDR3 is CASSFGAGGPSYEQYF. CDR3 sequence (DNA): TGCGCCAGCAGCTTTGGAGCGGGAGGGCCCTCCTACGAGCAGTACTTC.

The table lists this clone with a count of one. DNA for the CDR3: TGTGCCAGCAGCCCGACGACAGGGGGCTATGCAGATACGCAGTATTTT. It encodes CASSPTTGGYADTQYF. The V call is TRBV11-2, the J call TRBJ2-3, with 10 positions matching TRBD1. The CDR3 length is 16 residues. V was clipped by 5 bases and J by 4 bases; unmatched bases: 9. Germline V CDR1 and CDR2: SGHAT, FQNNGV.

This chain links TRBV15 with TRBJ2-7, with 8 positions matching TRBD1. V shed 8 bases and J 3 bases; nucleotides not matched to a gene: 3. Germline V gene data show CDR1 as LNHNV and CDR2 as YYDKDF (reference sequence). The CDR3 sequence is 12 residues long. The CDR3 nucleotides are TGTGCCACCGGACAGGGTTACTACGAGCAGTACTTC. As protein: CATGQGYYEQYF.

The gene calls are TRBV28 and TRBJ1-1; D not certain. The CDR3 loop spans 11 amino acids. Trimming removed 2 bases at V and 10 bases at J, with 8 bases between. Germline lookup yields CDR1 MDHEN and CDR2 SYDVKM. The CDR3 DNA sequence: TGTGCCAGCAGTTTAAGTTTTATAGCTTTCTTT. Protein product: CASSLSFIAFF.

V gene TRBV5-1 combines with J gene TRBJ2-7, with D perhaps TRBD2 (6 bases). CDR1 SGHRS and CDR2 YFSETQ come from the germline V gene. The CDR3 runs to 14 residues. Trimming left V 2 bases short and J 6 bases short, with 15 bases between. CDR3 DNA: TGCGCCAGCAGCTTCGGGGGAGTTCTCTCCGAGCAGTACTTC. Residues: CASSFGGVLSEQYF.

J is TRBJ1-1 and V is TRBV7-9, with a weak D call TRBD1 (5 bases). CDR1 is SEHNR, CDR2 FQNEAQ, per germline (reference sequence). The CDR3 is 15 residues long. V gave up 5 bases and J gave up 10 bases, with 23 bases separating them. The CDR3 is CASSPREKGVFRAFF. The CDR3 nucleotides are TGTGCCAGCAGCCCGCGGGAAAAAGGGGTCTTTAGAGCTTTCTTT.

This chain connects TRBV27 to TRBJ1-4, with D uncertain. Deletions cut 4 bases from V and 0 bases from J, with 9 bases between. The CDR3 sequence is 15 residues long. CDR1 MNHEY and CDR2 SMNVEV come from the germline V gene (reference sequence). The DNA for the CDR3 is TGTGCCAGCAGTTCCCTGGGAGCAACTAATGAAAAACTGTTTTTT. It encodes CASSSLGATNEKLFF.

The V call is TRBV7-6, the J call TRBJ2-3; 10 bases are shared with TRBD2. CDR1 and CDR2 (germline): SGHVS, FNYEAQ. The trim removed 4 bases at V and 3 bases at J, leaving 4 bases unmatched. This CDR3 has 15 amino acids. CDR3 region: CASSWVAGGTDTQYF. As DNA, the CDR3 is TGTGCCAGCAGCTGGGTAGCGGGAGGTACAGATACGCAGTATTTT. The full variable domain, completed using reference TRBV7-6 and TRBJ2-3, is GAGVSQSPRYKVTKRGQDVALRCDPISGHVSLYWYRQALGQGPEFLTYFNYEAQQDKSGLPNDRFSAERPEGSISTLTIQRTEQRDSAMYRCASSWVAGGTDTQYFGPGTRLTVL.

The gene calls are TRBV29-1 and TRBJ1-2; the D gene is possibly TRBD1 (6 bases). V was clipped by 0 bases and J by 4 bases, with 18 bases between them. Germline assignment: CDR1 SQVTM and CDR2 ANQGSEA. The CDR3 is made up of 16 amino acids. The CDR3 region has the DNA TGCAGCGTTGAAGATAGGGGGAAAGGTCAGGGCTATGGCTACACCTTC. Protein: CSVEDRGKGQGYGYTF. Together with reference TRBV29-1 and TRBJ1-2, the CDR3 gives the full variable domain: SAVISQKPSRDICQRGTSLTIQCQVDSQVTMMFWYRQQPGQSLTLIATANQGSEATYESGFVIDKFPISRPNLTFSTLTVSNMSPEDSSIYLCSVEDRGKGQGYGYTFGSGTRLTVV.

This chain connects TRBV19 to TRBJ2-5, with TRBD2 identical over 7 bases. The DNA matches TRBJ2-7 better at its end, which makes the J call doubtful. The germline CDR1 and CDR2 sequences are LNHDA and SQIVND (reference sequence). This CDR3 region has 13 residues. The CDR3 here is CASSREDSYEQYF. The CDR3 nucleotides are TGTGCCAGTAGTCGGGAGGACTCCTACGAGCAGTACTTC.

The rearrangement links TRBV27 to TRBJ1-5; TRBD1 aligns across 7 bases. J was trimmed by 4 bases and V by 6 bases; bases with no gene match: 3. CDR3 length: 13 residues. From germline, CDR1 is MNHEY and CDR2 SMNVEV (reference sequence). As DNA, the CDR3 is TGTGCCAGCAGACAGGGGTGGAATCAGCCCCAGCATTTT. The encoded protein is CASRQGWNQPQHF.